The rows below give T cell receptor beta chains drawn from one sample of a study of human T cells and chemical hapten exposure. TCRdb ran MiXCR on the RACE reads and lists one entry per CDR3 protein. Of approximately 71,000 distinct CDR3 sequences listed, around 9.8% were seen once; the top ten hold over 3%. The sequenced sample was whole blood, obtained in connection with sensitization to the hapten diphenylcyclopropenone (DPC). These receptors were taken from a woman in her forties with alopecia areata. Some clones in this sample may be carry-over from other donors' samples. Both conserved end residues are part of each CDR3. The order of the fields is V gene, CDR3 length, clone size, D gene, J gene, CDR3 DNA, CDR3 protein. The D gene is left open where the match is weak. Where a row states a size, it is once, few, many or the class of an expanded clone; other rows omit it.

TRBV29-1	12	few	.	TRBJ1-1	TGCAGCGTTGCAGGGACGAACACTGAAGCTTTCTTT	CSVAGTNTEAFF
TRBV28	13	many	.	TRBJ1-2	TGTGCCAGCCACCGGGACCGCAACTATGGCTACACCTTC	CASHRDRNYGYTF
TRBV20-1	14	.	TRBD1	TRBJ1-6	TGCAGTGCTCCCGACAGGGGGCGAAATTCACCCCTCCACTTT	CSAPDRGRNSPLHF
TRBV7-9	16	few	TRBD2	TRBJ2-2	TGTGCCAGCAGCTCCGGGGGACTAGCGGGGTTCGGGGAGCTGTTTTTT	CASSSGGLAGFGELFF
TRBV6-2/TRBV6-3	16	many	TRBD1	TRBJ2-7	TGTGCCAGCAGTCGCCTCGGGACAGGTATTATCAACGAGCAGTACTTC	CASSRLGTGIINEQYF
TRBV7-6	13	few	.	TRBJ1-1	TGTGCCAGCAGCTTAAGGTTGGGCACTGAAGCTTTCTTT	CASSLRLGTEAFF
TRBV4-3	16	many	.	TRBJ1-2	TGCGCCAGCAGCCAAGATCTTACAGCGCATTCCTATGGCTACACCTTC	CASSQDLTAHSYGYTF
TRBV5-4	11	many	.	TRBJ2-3	TGTGCCAGCAGCTCAAAAGATACGCAGTATTTT	CASSSKDTQYF
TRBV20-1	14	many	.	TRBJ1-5	TGCAGTGCTAGTGTTGGGGGATCTAGGCAGCCCCAGCATTTT	CSASVGGSRQPQHF
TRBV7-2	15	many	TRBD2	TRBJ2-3	TGTGCCAGCAGCTTAGTCGGGGGGGCCATAGATACGCAGTATTTT	CASSLVGGAIDTQYF
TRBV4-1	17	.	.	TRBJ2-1	TGCGCCAGCAGCCAATTCTCTGGGGCTCTAGCTTCTAATGAGCAGTTCTTC	CASSQFSGALASNEQFF
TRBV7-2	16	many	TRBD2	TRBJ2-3	TGTGCCAGCAGAACCTCTAGCGGGGGGGCCGGGGATACGCAGTATTTT	CASRTSSGGAGDTQYF
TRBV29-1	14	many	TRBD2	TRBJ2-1	TGCAGCGCCGCGGGAGCGAGCTCCTACAATGAGCAGTTCTTC	CSAAGASSYNEQFF
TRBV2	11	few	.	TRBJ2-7	TGTGCCAGCTTAGCCAGCTACGAGCAGTACTTC	CASLASYEQYF
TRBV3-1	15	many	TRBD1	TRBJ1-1	TGTGCCAGCAGCCAAGGCGGGGACAGGAACACTGAAGCTTTCTTT	CASSQGGDRNTEAFF
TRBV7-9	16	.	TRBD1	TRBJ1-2	TGTGCCAGCAGCTTAGGACAAGGACAGGGACCCCATGGCTACACCTTC	CASSLGQGQGPHGYTF
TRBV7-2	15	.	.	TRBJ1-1	TGTGCCAGCAGCTTAGTGGAGCTGGTTGAGGCTGAAGCTTTCTTT	CASSLVELVEAEAFF
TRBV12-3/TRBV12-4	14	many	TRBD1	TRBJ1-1	TGTGCCAGCAGAGGGACAGGGGGAAGCACTGAAGCTTTCTTT	CASRGTGGSTEAFF
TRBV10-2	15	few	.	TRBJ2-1	TGCGCCAGCAGTGAGTCGACAGGACTAGTCAATGAGCAGTTCTTC	CASSESTGLVNEQFF
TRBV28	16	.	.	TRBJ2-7	TGTGCCAGCAGGGCCCCCTTCGGGTCGAGCTCCTACGAGCAGTACTTC	CASRAPFGSSSYEQYF
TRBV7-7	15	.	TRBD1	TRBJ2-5	TGTGCCAGCAGCTTAACCAGGGACAGACAAGAGACCCAGTACTTC	CASSLTRDRQETQYF
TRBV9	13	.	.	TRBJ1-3	TGTGCCAGCAGCGTAGGCCCGGGTACGACCATATATTTT	CASSVGPGTTIYF
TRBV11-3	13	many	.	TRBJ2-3	TGTGCCAGCAGCTTATTCGCAACTAGCAACCTGTATTTT	CASSLFATSNLYF
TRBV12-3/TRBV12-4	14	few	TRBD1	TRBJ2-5	TGTGCCAGCAGTTTAAACAGGGGCCAAGAGACCCAGTACTTC	CASSLNRGQETQYF
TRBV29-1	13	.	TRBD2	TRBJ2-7	TGCAGCGGCATAACCGGGACTACCTACGAGCAGTACTTC	CSGITGTTYEQYF
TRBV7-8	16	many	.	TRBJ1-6	TGTGCCAGCAGCTTAAAATACGGCACGAGGAGGTCACCCCTCCACTTT	CASSLKYGTRRSPLHF
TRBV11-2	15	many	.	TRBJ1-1	TGTGCCAGCAGCTTAGAAGGACGGCAGAACACTGAAGCTTTCTTT	CASSLEGRQNTEAFF
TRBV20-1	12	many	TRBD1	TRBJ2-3	TGCAGTCCAGGGGGCCGAGTAGATACGCAGTATTTT	CSPGGRVDTQYF
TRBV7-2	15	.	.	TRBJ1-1	TGTGCCAGCAGCCCCCGCGAGAGGACACTCGTTGGAGCTTTCTTT	CASSPRERTLVGAFF
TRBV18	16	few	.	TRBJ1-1	TGTGCCAGCTCACCGACTCTCGCGGGCACGGACACTGAAGCTTTCTTT	CASSPTLAGTDTEAFF
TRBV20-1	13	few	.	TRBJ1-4	TGCAGTGCTAGAACGGACATTAATGAAAAACTGTTTTTT	CSARTDINEKLFF
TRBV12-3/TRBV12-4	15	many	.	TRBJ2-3	TGTGCCAGCAGTTTAAAACGGGGGAGCACAGATACGCAGTATTTT	CASSLKRGSTDTQYF
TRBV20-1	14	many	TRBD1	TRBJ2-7	TGCAGTGCTAGAGACGGGACAGGGGGCGGCGAGCAGTACTTC	CSARDGTGGGEQYF
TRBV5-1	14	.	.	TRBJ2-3	TGCGCCAGCAGCTGGGGGTCAGGAGGAGATACGCAGTATTTT	CASSWGSGGDTQYF
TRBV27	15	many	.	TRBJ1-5	TGTGCCAGCAGCGCGACAGTTTATAGCAATCAGCCCCAGCATTTT	CASSATVYSNQPQHF
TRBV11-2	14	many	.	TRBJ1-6	TGTGCCAGCAGCTTACAGGGAGGGAATTCACCCCTCCACTTT	CASSLQGGNSPLHF